The T cell receptor beta chain described here comes from a study of blood T cell repertoires in COVID-19. Study-level background: Samples came from the United States, Italy and Spain, spanning acute and convalescent COVID-19. Sample material is recorded as cDNA or gDNA derived from T cells, B-cell-depleted T cells, or PBMCs.

Trimming left V 0 bases short and J 8 bases short, with 7 bases between. This CDR3 spans 11 amino acids. In germline, CDR1 is DFQATT, CDR2 SNEGSKA (reference sequence). Produced via immunoSEQ multiplex PCR; TCRdb's table is partial and in-frame only. The data contain more than 150,000 clones, nearly 90% of them singletons. The sequence was collected from a man over 45 with acute or convalescent COVID-19. The chain joins TRBV20-1 to TRBJ1-2; D is undetermined. The sequenced sample consisted of peripheral blood. The CDR3 spells CSARDRAGYTF. Here the CDR3 DNA reads TGCAGTGCTAGAGATCGAGCAGGCTACACCTTC.